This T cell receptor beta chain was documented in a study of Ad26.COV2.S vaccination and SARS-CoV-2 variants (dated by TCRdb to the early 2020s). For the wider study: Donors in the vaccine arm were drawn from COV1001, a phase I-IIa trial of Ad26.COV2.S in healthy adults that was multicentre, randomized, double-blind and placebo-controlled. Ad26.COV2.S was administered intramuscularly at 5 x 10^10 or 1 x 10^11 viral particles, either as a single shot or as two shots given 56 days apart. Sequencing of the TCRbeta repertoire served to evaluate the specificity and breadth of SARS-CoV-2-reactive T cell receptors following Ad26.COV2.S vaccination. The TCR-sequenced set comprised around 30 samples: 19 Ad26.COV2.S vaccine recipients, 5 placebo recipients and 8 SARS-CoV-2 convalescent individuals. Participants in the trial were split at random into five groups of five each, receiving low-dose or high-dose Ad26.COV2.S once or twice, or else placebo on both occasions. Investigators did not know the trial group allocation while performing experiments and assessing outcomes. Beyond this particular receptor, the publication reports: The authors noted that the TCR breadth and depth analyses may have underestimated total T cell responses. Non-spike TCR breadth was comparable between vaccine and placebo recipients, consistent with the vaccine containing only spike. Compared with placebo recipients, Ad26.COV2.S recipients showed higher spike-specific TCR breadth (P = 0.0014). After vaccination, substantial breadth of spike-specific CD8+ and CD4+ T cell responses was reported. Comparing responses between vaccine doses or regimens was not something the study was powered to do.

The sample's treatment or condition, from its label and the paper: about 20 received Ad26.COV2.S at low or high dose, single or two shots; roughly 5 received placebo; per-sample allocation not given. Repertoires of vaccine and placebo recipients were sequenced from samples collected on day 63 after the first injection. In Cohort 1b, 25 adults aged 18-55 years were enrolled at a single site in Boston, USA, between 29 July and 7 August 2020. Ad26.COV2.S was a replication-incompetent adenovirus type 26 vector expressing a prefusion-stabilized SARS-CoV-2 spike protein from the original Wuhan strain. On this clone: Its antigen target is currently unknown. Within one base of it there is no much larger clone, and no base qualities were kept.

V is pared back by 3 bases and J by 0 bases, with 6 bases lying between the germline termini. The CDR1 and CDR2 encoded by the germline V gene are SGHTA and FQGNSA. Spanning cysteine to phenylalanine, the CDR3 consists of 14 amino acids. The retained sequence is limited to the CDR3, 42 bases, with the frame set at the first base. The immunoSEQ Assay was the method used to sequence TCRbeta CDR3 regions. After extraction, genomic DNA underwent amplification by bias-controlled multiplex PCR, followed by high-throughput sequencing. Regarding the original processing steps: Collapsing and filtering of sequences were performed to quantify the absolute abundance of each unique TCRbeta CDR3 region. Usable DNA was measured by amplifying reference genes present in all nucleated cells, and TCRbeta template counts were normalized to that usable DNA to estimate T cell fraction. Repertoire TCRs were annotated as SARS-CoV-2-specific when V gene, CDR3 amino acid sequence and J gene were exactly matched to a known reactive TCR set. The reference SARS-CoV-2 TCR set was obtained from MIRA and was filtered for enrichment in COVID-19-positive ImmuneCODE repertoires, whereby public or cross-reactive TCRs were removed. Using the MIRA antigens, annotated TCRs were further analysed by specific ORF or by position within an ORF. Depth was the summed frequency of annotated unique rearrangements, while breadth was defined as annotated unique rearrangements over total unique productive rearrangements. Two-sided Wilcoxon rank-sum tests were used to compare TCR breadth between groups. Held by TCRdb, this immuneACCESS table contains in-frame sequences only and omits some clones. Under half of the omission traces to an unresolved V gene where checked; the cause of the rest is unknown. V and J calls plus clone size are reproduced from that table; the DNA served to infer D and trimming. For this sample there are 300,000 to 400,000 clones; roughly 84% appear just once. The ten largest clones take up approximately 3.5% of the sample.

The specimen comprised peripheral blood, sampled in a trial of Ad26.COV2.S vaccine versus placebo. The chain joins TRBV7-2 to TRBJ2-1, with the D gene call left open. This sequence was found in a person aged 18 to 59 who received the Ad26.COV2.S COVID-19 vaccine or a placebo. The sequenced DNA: TGTGCCAGCAGCTTGCGCCCCTCCTACAATGAGCAGTTCTTC. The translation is CASSLRPSYNEQFF.